The 29 T cell receptor beta chains below were found in one sample sequenced in a study of T cell responses to AZD1222 COVID-19 vaccine (dated by TCRdb to the early 2020s). Library prep was done by the immunoSEQ multiplex PCR assay. TCRdb stores this immuneACCESS table with in-frame sequences only. Part of the clones is absent; in the studies checked, under half of the shortfall reflects unresolved V genes, and no reason is known for the rest. In all, the sample holds 84,000 or so clones, and roughly 88% of those were seen once. Of the sample, around 17% falls within the top ten clones. The time point label, as the study defines it: baseline before first vaccination. Here the sequenced sample was peripheral blood, taken on day 0 of AZD1222 vaccination. The source of these receptors is an adult in good health.

This chain joins TRBV7-8 and TRBJ2-7, with 8 bases that match TRBD2. Germline CDR1 SGHVS, CDR2 FQNEAQ. Trimming cost V 9 bases and J 0 bases; bases outside gene matches: 4. The CDR3 runs to 13 residues. CDR3 region: CASTSGRSYEQYF. CDR3 DNA: TGTGCCAGTACTAGCGGCCGCTCCTACGAGCAGTACTTC.

The chain has TRBV7-9 and TRBJ2-7; D is possibly TRBD1 or TRBD2 (5 bases each). Germline V gives CDR1 SEHNR, CDR2 FQNEAQ (reference sequence). The V end lost 2 bases, the J end lost 3 bases, and 11 bases lay between the germline ends. The CDR3 is 14 residues long. The CDR3 loop is CASSLPEGNYEQYF. DNA of the CDR3: TGTGCCAGCAGCTTACCCGAGGGGAACTACGAGCAGTACTTC.

The V call is TRBV5-4, the J call TRBJ2-5; 7 bases match TRBD2. The J segment lost 7 bases and the V segment lost 5 bases, leaving 14 bases of the junction unmatched. Per germline, CDR1 SGHNT and CDR2 YYREEE (reference sequence). This CDR3 comprises 15 residues. In DNA form, the CDR3 reads TGTGCCAGCAGTATAAGCGCTACAGGCGGGGGGACCCAGTACTTC. Translating it yields CASSISATGGGTQYF.

The chain links TRBV6-6 to TRBJ1-2; D remains unclear. Germline CDR1 reads MNHNY; CDR2 reads SVGAGI (reference sequence). Trimming shortened V by 4 bases and J by 2 bases, and 8 bases separated the two germline ends. CDR3 length: 13 amino acids. CDR3 bases: TGTGCCAGCAGTTTCGCAGAGAACTATGGCTACACCTTC. This sequence encodes CASSFAENYGYTF.

The table lists this clone with a count of one. The chain has TRBV10-3 and TRBJ1-5, with D possibly being TRBD1 (5 bases). There are 13 residues in the CDR3. Germline V gives CDR1 ENHRY, CDR2 SYGVKD. Deletions cut 3 bases from V and 10 bases from J, with 13 bases between. The CDR3 reads CAISDGRGEPQHF. The CDR3 nucleotides are TGTGCCATCAGTGACGGGAGGGGAGAACCCCAGCATTTT.

The chain uses TRBV10-1 and TRBJ1-6; D not certain. V was clipped by 7 bases and J by 5 bases, with 9 bases between them. The CDR3 has 13 amino acids. Germline V gives CDR1 WNHNN, CDR2 SYGVQD (reference sequence). CDR3 nucleotide sequence: TGCGCCAGCAAGAGGACCAATAATTCACCCCTCCACTTT. This sequence encodes CASKRTNNSPLHF.

The CDR3 here is CASSLGWGGQETQYF. CDR3 coding DNA: TGTGCCAGCAGCTTGGGTTGGGGCGGCCAAGAGACCCAGTACTTC. The chain recombines TRBV7-9 with TRBJ2-5, with D possibly being TRBD1 (5 bases). The CDR3 runs to 15 residues. CDR1 and CDR2 from the germline V gene are SEHNR and FQNEAQ (reference sequence). Trimming removed 3 bases from V and 1 base from J, with 12 bases in between. Full variable domain (missing parts from reference TRBV7-9 and TRBJ2-5): DTGVSQNPRHKITKRGQNVTFRCDPISEHNRLYWYRQTLGQGPEFLTYFQNEAQLEKSRLLSDRFSAERPKGSFSTLEIQRTEQGDSAMYLCASSLGWGGQETQYFGPGTRLLVL.

V gene TRBV6-4 combines with J gene TRBJ1-2; 11 positions agree with TRBD1. Per germline, CDR1 MRHNA and CDR2 SNTAGT. The CDR3 is 15 residues long. V gave up 7 bases and J gave up 2 bases; unmatched junction bases: 6. The CDR3 sequence is CASKPGQGGNYGYTF. As DNA, the CDR3 is TGTGCCAGCAAACCGGGACAGGGGGGAAACTATGGCTACACCTTC.

With regard to this clone: Additional DNA sequences in this sample encode the identical CDR3. The gene calls are TRBV9 and TRBJ2-5, with D possibly TRBD1 on 5 matching bases. The CDR3 length is 13 residues. Looked up from germline, CDR1 is SGDLS and CDR2 is YYNGEE. V was shortened by 0 bases and J by 5 bases, with 8 bases between the two germline ends. The CDR3 is CASSVEGAETQYF. The CDR3 nucleotides read TGTGCCAGCAGCGTAGAAGGGGCGGAGACCCAGTACTTC.

This chain links TRBV28 with TRBJ1-5; 8 bases map to TRBD1. The V and J ends lost 6 bases and 0 bases, in that order; junction bases with no gene match: 7. This CDR3 spans 16 amino acids. Germline V CDR1 and CDR2: MDHEN, SYDVKM. The CDR3 nucleotides are TGTGCCAGCAGCATACCCAGGGGGCATAGCAATCAGCCCCAGCATTTT. Its protein product is CASSIPRGHSNQPQHF.

The chain has TRBV19 and TRBJ1-3, with D unresolved. The V end lost 3 bases, the J end lost 4 bases, and 10 bases lay between the germline ends. In germline, CDR1 is LNHDA, CDR2 SQIVND (reference sequence). CDR3 length: 14 residues. The CDR3 nucleotides are TGTGCCAGTAGTATCGTCCCGGCGGGAAACACCATATATTTT. Its translation is CASSIVPAGNTIYF. Using reference TRBV19 and TRBJ1-3 for the parts outside the CDR3, the full variable domain is DGGITQSPKYLFRKEGQNVTLSCEQNLNHDAMYWYRQDPGQGLRLIYYSQIVNDFQKGDIAEGYSVSREKKESFPLTVTSAQKNPTAFYLCASSIVPAGNTIYFGEGSWLTVV.

V is TRBV5-6 and J is TRBJ1-3, with D uncertain. The ends were cut back, 1 base at V and 0 bases at J, with 8 bases in the middle. The germline gives CDR1 SGHDT, CDR2 YYEEEE. The CDR3 loop spans 15 amino acids. This chain's CDR3 is CASSLLQSSGNTIYF. The CDR3 DNA reads TGTGCCAGCAGCTTGCTGCAGTCCTCTGGAAACACCATATATTTT.

V is TRBV3-1 (or the pseudogene TRBV3-2) and J is TRBJ1-1; TRBD1 matches 9 bases. CDR1 and CDR2 from the germline V gene are LGHDT and YNNKEL (reference sequence). The V and J ends lost 3 bases and 5 bases, in that order; junction bases with no gene match: 7. The CDR3 covers 15 residues. CDR3 DNA sequence: TGTGCCAGCAGCCACCGGACAGGGGTGTATACTGAAGCTTTCTTT. Protein sequence: CASSHRTGVYTEAFF.

Only one count was recorded for this clone. This chain connects TRBV4-2 to TRBJ1-5, with 8 bases fitting TRBD1. The CDR3 length is 16 residues. Germline-derived CDR1 and CDR2 are LGHNA and YNFKEQ. The V and J ends lost 3 bases and 5 bases, in that order; junction bases with no gene match: 9. The CDR3 nucleotides are TGTGCCAGCAGCCAGATCGGGGGACAGGCCGATCAGCCCCAGCATTTT. Amino acid sequence: CASSQIGGQADQPQHF.

This clone was observed a single time. This chain uses TRBV29-1 with TRBJ2-7; D gene uncertain. The CDR3 covers 11 residues. Germline loops: CDR1 SQVTM, CDR2 ANQGSEA. The CDR3 here is CSAETSYEQYF. In DNA, the CDR3 is TGCTCAGCCGAAACTTCCTACGAGCAGTACTTC.

The V call is TRBV4-1, the J call TRBJ1-1; D uncertain. CDR3 length: 14 amino acids. Germline V CDR1 and CDR2: MGHRA, YSYEKL. Trimming shortened V by 1 base and J by 0 bases, and 6 bases separated the two germline ends. The CDR3: CASSQGSMNTEAFF. Here the CDR3 DNA reads TGCGCCAGCAGCCAAGGCAGCATGAACACTGAAGCTTTCTTT.

The CDR3 nucleotides read TGTGCCAGCAAGGACACTATGAGCACTGAAGCTTTCTTT. It is translated as CASKDTMSTEAFF. The chain is built from TRBV11-1 and TRBJ1-1; D may be TRBD1 (5 bases). V was shortened by 7 bases and J by 4 bases, with 13 bases between the two germline ends. Germline V gene data show CDR1 as SGHAT and CDR2 as FQDESV (reference sequence). The CDR3 is 13 amino acids.

J is TRBJ2-3 and V is TRBV3-1 (or the pseudogene TRBV3-2); no clear D gene. CDR3 length: 17 residues. V was trimmed by 1 base and J by 0 bases, leaving 14 bases between them. CDR1 and CDR2 from the germline V gene are LGHDT and YNNKEL (reference sequence). CDR3 sequence reads: CASSQAYLWQSTDTQYF. In DNA form, the CDR3 reads TGTGCCAGCAGCCAAGCCTACCTTTGGCAGAGCACAGATACGCAGTATTTT.

J is TRBJ2-7 and V is TRBV19, with 10 nucleotides matching TRBD2. V lost 6 bases and J lost 0; bases outside the gene matches: 2. Germline values: CDR1 LNHDA, CDR2 SQIVND (reference sequence). This CDR3 is 14 amino acids long. The CDR3 region is CASRLAGTSYEQYF. As DNA, the CDR3 is TGTGCCAGTAGACTAGCGGGGACCTCCTACGAGCAGTACTTC.

The chain links TRBV19 to TRBJ2-1; D possibly corresponds to TRBD2 (6 bases). Germline-derived CDR1 and CDR2 are LNHDA and SQIVND (reference sequence). Trimming removed 5 bases at V and 5 bases at J, with 16 bases between. The CDR3 consists of 15 residues. The CDR3 DNA is TGTGCCAGTAGTCCCCGGAGGGCCGCAAACAATGAGCAGTTCTTC. Translation: CASSPRRAANNEQFF.

V gene TRBV6-1 combines with J gene TRBJ1-3; no clear D gene. Germline CDR1 reads MNHNS; CDR2 reads SASEGT. Trimming cost V 2 bases and J 9 bases, with 5 bases left between them. The CDR3 has 11 amino acids. The CDR3 DNA sequence: TGTGCCAGCAGTGAACATTCCACCATATATTTT. It codes for CASSEHSTIYF.

The V gene is TRBV21-1, the J gene TRBJ1-1; the D segment call TRBD1 is taken from the table without a DNA check. TRBV21-1 is noted as a pseudogene. The CDR3 loop spans 14 amino acids. Here the CDR3 reads CASSKGQLNTEAFF. The CDR3 DNA reads as TGTGCCAGCAGCAAAGGACAGTTGAACACTGAAGCTTTCTTT.

This clone was seen just once. This sequence joins TRBV5-1 and TRBJ2-3; TRBD2 matches at 7 bases. The germline gives CDR1 SGHRS, CDR2 YFSETQ. The V and J ends lost 0 bases and 0 bases, in that order; junction bases with no gene match: 4. The CDR3 is 16 residues long. This CDR3 is CASSLGSGLSTDTQYF. CDR3 coding DNA: TGCGCCAGCAGCTTGGGTAGCGGGCTTAGCACAGATACGCAGTATTTT.

This clone was seen once. The V gene is TRBV5-1, the J gene TRBJ1-4; 7 positions match TRBD1. The germline V gene encodes CDR1 SGHRS and CDR2 YFSETQ. The CDR3 extends over 15 amino acids. Unmatched junction bases numbered 10, after V lost 8 bases and J lost 3 bases. The CDR3 nucleotides are TGCGCCAGTACAACAGGGGATCGGGCTAATGAAAAACTGTTTTTT. Protein: CASTTGDRANEKLFF.

The rearrangement links TRBV2 to TRBJ2-1; D is unclear. This CDR3 has 15 amino acids. Per germline, CDR1 SNHLY and CDR2 FYNNEI. V was cut by 2 bases and J by 4 bases, with 12 bases left in between. CDR3 nucleotide sequence: TGTGCCAGCAGTGAAATTATGGCAGCTTACAATGAGCAGTTCTTC. It translates to CASSEIMAAYNEQFF.

In its sample, this clone was seen once. The chain uses TRBV3-1 (or the pseudogene TRBV3-2) and TRBJ1-1; tentative D call: TRBD1 (5 bases). The CDR3 is made up of 17 amino acids. Trimming cost V 3 bases and J 4 bases, with 21 bases left between them. The germline V gene encodes CDR1 LGHDT and CDR2 YNNKEL (reference sequence). The CDR3 reads CASSHDQRQNTITEAFF. As DNA, the CDR3 is TGTGCCAGCAGCCATGATCAGCGACAGAACACTATCACTGAAGCTTTCTTT.

This sequence joins TRBV4-2 and TRBJ2-7, with D perhaps TRBD2 (7 bases). The germline CDR1 and CDR2 sequences are LGHNA and YNFKEQ. Between the trimmed V and J ends, which lost 0 bases and 2 bases, there was a span of 11 bases. The CDR3 length is 15 residues. This chain's CDR3 is CASSQEGEGAYEQYF. CDR3 bases: TGTGCCAGCAGCCAAGAAGGGGAGGGGGCCTACGAGCAGTACTTC.

This chain joins TRBV7-9 and TRBJ2-7; TRBD1 matches 8 bases. J gave up 0 bases and V 4 bases, and 2 bases lay outside the gene matches. The CDR3 has 14 residues. Germline V gene sequence: CDR1 SEHNR, CDR2 FQNEAQ (reference sequence). The CDR3 spells CASSSDRDSYEQYF. Written as DNA, the CDR3 is TGTGCCAGCAGCTCGGACAGGGACTCCTACGAGCAGTACTTC.

The V call is TRBV14, the J call TRBJ2-3, with TRBD2 matching over 8 bases. Per germline, CDR1 SGHDN and CDR2 FVKESK. Trimming removed 0 bases from V and 2 bases from J; junction bases left unmatched: 13. The CDR3 is made up of 19 amino acids. The CDR3 loop reads CASSQDRGSAGGLTDTQYF. The DNA of the CDR3 is TGTGCCAGCAGCCAAGATCGAGGGTCCGCGGGAGGCCTCACAGATACGCAGTATTTT.